The present T cell receptor (beta chain) was sequenced within a study of blood T cell repertoires in COVID-19. Study-wide context: COVID-19 samples collected from the United States, Italy and Spain covered acute and convalescent phases. T cells, B-cell-depleted T cells, or PBMCs provided the cDNA or gDNA that served as material.

In the original analysis: Amplifying reference gene primers gave estimates of nucleated cell counts. The assay was immunoSEQ multiplex PCR, and TCRdb's table has in-frame clones only and misses some. V, J and clone size are taken as reported in that table, and D and trimming were inferred from the DNA itself. The data contain roughly 91,000 clones, about four fifths of them singletons. Trimming took off 9 bases at V and 4 bases at J, with 15 bases between the two ends. CDR3 length: 13 amino acids. The sequence was collected from a woman older than 75 with acute or convalescent COVID-19. Sequenced: peripheral blood. The J gene is TRBJ1-1, the V gene TRBV12-3 or TRBV12-4; D might be TRBD1 (5 bases). The CDR3 region is CASGGPGGTEAFF. CDR3 nucleotide sequence: TGTGCCAGTGGTGGGCCCGGGGGCACTGAAGCTTTCTTT.